This entry lists 5 T cell receptor beta chains sequenced from one sample in a study of blood T cell repertoires in COVID-19. Generated by immunoSEQ multiplex PCR, the TCRdb table keeps only in-frame clones and is missing some. Among roughly 150,000 clones listed, about 74% were seen once. Material: peripheral blood. Every receptor here comes from a man between 60 and 75 years old with acute or convalescent COVID-19.

The chain carries TRBV6-6 and TRBJ2-1; 9 positions agree with TRBD1. With 6 bases clipped from V and 2 bases from J, the junction kept 5 bases outside the gene matches. The CDR3 has 15 residues. Germline lookup yields CDR1 MNHNY and CDR2 SVGAGI (reference sequence). The CDR3 bases are TGTGCCAGCAGCTGGACAGGGGAGGCCTACAATGAGCAGTTCTTC. Protein product: CASSWTGEAYNEQFF.

This sequence joins TRBV5-1 and TRBJ2-2, with 8 nucleotides matching TRBD2. This CDR3 is built from 16 residues. The germline CDR1 and CDR2 sequences are SGHRS and YFSETQ. After removal of 4 bases from V and 5 bases from J, the junction contained 10 bases not matched to a gene. The CDR3 DNA follows: TGCGCCAGCAGCCCCCTGCGGGGGGCAGGGACCGGGGAGCTGTTTTTT. This encodes CASSPLRGAGTGELFF.

The chain couples TRBV19 to TRBJ2-7, with 7 positions matching TRBD1. Germline CDR1 LNHDA, CDR2 SQIVND (reference sequence). The length of the CDR3 is 14 residues. After removal of 5 bases from V and 0 bases from J, the junction contained 4 bases not matched to a gene. Written as DNA, the CDR3 is TGTGCCAGTAGTTGGGACAGTAGCTCCTACGAGCAGTACTTC. This encodes CASSWDSSSYEQYF.

This chain connects TRBV5-4 to TRBJ1-2; D gene uncertain. Per the germline V gene, CDR1 is SGHNT and CDR2 is YYREEE (reference sequence). V was clipped by 3 bases and J by 4 bases, with 13 bases between them. The CDR3 is 14 amino acids. CDR3 sequence (DNA): TGTGCCAGCAGCTCGTTGGAGGCGGCCTATGGCTACACCTTC. Encoded protein: CASSSLEAAYGYTF.

The chain links TRBV4-1 to TRBJ2-2, with 9 bases aligning to TRBD1. V lost 3 bases to trimming and J lost 4 bases; unmatched junction nucleotides: 3. The germline V gene has CDR1 MGHRA and CDR2 YSYEKL. The CDR3 length is 15 residues. The DNA of the CDR3 is TGCGCCAGCAGCCAGCAGACAGGGGGCACCGGGGAGCTGTTTTTT. It encodes CASSQQTGGTGELFF.